This T cell receptor (beta chain) originates from a study of T-cell reconstitution after alpha-beta-depleted transplantation in children. Trimming took 3 bases from V and 7 from J, leaving 12 bases between them. The CDR3 is made up of 13 amino acids. The TCRbeta library was prepared with unique molecular identifiers. A single record per CDR3 protein comes from TCRdb applying MiXCR to the PCR reads. The sample records approximately 210,000 distinct CDR3 sequences, under 20% being singletons. This TCR derives from a male patient aged 2 to 10 who had a stem cell transplant for acute lymphoblastic leukemia, so the T cells may come from the graft donor. The chain links TRBV12-3 or TRBV12-4 to TRBJ2-5; D might be TRBD1 (6 bases). Sequencing used PBMCs, mostly from graft donor cells, obtained 360 days after TCRalphabeta/CD19-depleted stem cell transplant. This CDR3 reads CASSLQGKGTQYF. DNA for the CDR3: TGTGCCAGCAGTTTGCAGGGGAAGGGGACCCAGTACTTC.